These 9 T cell receptor beta chains were all obtained from the same sample, sequenced in a study of regulatory T cells in long-lasting Graves disease. Building the TCR beta libraries relied on iRepertoire HTBI primers, and CDR3 regions underwent Arm-PCR. TCRdb ran MiXCR on the multiplex PCR reads and lists one entry per CDR3 protein. The sample shows about 320,000 distinct CDR3 sequences, over 15% of them seen only once. The time point was: newly diagnosed GD, antithyroid drugs for less than 3 months. Preparation of the TCR library used RNA extracted from PBMCs. The sample in question was peripheral blood mononuclear cells (PBMCs), obtained at new diagnosis, from a patient treated with antithyroid drugs. The receptor set was obtained from a female donor with Graves disease.

With respect to this clonotype: A single base is all that separates this from a far larger clone, so a read error is likely. V usage is TRBV6-1 and J usage is TRBJ2-7, with 9 bases identical to TRBD1. CDR1 and CDR2 from the germline V gene are MNHNS and SASEGT. The CDR3 spans 14 residues. This chain's CDR3 is CAGRGTTGGYEQYF. The CDR3, as DNA: TGTGCCGGCAGGGGAACGACAGGGGGCTACGAGCAGTACTTC.

The table lists this clonotype with many counts. V usage is TRBV10-2 and J usage is TRBJ2-7; tentatively, D is TRBD1 (5 bases). Germline V lookup: CDR1 WSHSY, CDR2 SAAADI. V dropped 2 bases and J dropped 4 bases, with 9 bases sitting between them. This CDR3 is 13 amino acids long. This CDR3 reads CASSERGGYEQYF. In nucleotides, the CDR3 is TGCGCCAGCAGTGAGAGGGGCGGATACGAGCAGTACTTC.

The V call is TRBV3-1, the J call TRBJ2-5, with TRBD2 as a possible D gene (7 bases). The V end was cut by 0 bases, the J end by 7 bases, with 12 bases between. The CDR3 runs 14 residues. Germline-derived CDR1 and CDR2 are LGHDT and YNNKEL (reference sequence). The CDR3 DNA reads TGTGCCAGCAGCCAAGAGGGGGGGGCCAGGACCCAGTACTTC. Translation gives CASSQEGGARTQYF.

In its sample, this clonotype was seen many times. The chain is built from TRBV9 and TRBJ2-1, with 10 bases lining up with TRBD2. Germline V gene lookup returns CDR1 SGDLS and CDR2 YYNGEE. The CDR3 runs to 16 residues. J lost 7 bases, V lost 0 bases, and 7 bases had no gene match. The CDR3 DNA is TGTGCCAGCAGCGTAGGTCGAGCGGGAGGGCATAATGAGCAGTTCTTC. This gives the protein CASSVGRAGGHNEQFF.

The chain has TRBV6-1 and TRBJ2-7, with TRBD1 identical over 12 bases. Germline values: CDR1 MNHNS, CDR2 SASEGT. The CDR3 has 15 residues. The V gene end was trimmed by 6 bases and the J gene end by 3 bases; junction bases not matched to a gene: 6. The CDR3, as DNA: TGTGCCAGCAGGCCGGGACAGGGGGCGTACTACGAGCAGTACTTC. Its protein is CASRPGQGAYYEQYF.

This clonotype has at least ten counts. The V and J genes are TRBV12-3 or TRBV12-4 and TRBJ1-1; possible D gene TRBD1, 6 bases. Trimming shortened V by 7 bases and J by 0 bases, and 21 bases separated the two germline ends. This CDR3 region has 17 residues. As DNA, the CDR3 is TGTGCCAGCATCTTAGGGGCGGGGGGGCTAATGAACACTGAAGCTTTCTTT. Encoded protein: CASILGAGGLMNTEAFF.

The chain recombines TRBV11-3 with TRBJ2-3, with D maybe TRBD2 (6 bases). This CDR3 has 14 amino acids. Germline CDR1 is SGHNT and CDR2 is YENEEA. The chain's CDR3 is CASGSPKGRDTQYF. The CDR3 bases are TGTGCTAGTGGTTCCCCCAAGGGGAGGGATACGCAGTATTTT.

The table lists this clonotype with a few counts. The chain uses TRBV4-2 and TRBJ2-7; 11 nucleotides agree with TRBD2. Germline V gene lookup returns CDR1 LGHNA and CDR2 YNFKEQ. The V gene end was trimmed by 1 base and the J gene end by 2 bases; junction bases not matched to a gene: 7. The CDR3 is 17 amino acids. The CDR3 coding sequence is TGTGCCAGCAGCCAAGTTGGGAGACTAGCGGGGACCTACGAGCAGTACTTC. Translated: CASSQVGRLAGTYEQYF.

A word on this clonotype: This may come from a read error, since a much larger clone is one base off. This rearrangement joins TRBV6-1 to TRBJ1-1; a weak D match, TRBD1 (5 bases). This CDR3 is 18 amino acids long. Germline loops: CDR1 MNHNS, CDR2 SASEGT. CDR3 loop: CASSEERFVGAPNTEALF. CDR3 bases: TGTGCCAGCAGTGAAGAGCGATTTGTTGGGGCCCCGAACACTGAAGCTCTCTTT.